This T cell receptor (beta chain) was retrieved from a study of blood T cell repertoires in COVID-19. Libraries were prepared by immunoSEQ multiplex PCR; TCRdb keeps only in-frame clonotypes and omits some of them. The sample yields some 170,000 clones, 60% to 85% seen once. The TCR was taken from a man aged 55 to 69 with acute or convalescent COVID-19. Sequencing was performed on peripheral blood.

The CDR3 is CASSMHGGGGQPQHF. The DNA for the CDR3 is TGTGCCAGCAGCATGCATGGCGGGGGCGGCCAGCCCCAGCATTTT. The V call is TRBV7-8, the J call TRBJ1-5; D might be TRBD1 (6 bases). The CDR3 runs to 15 residues. Germline CDR1 SGHVS, CDR2 FQNEAQ. Trimming removed 5 bases at V and 7 bases at J, with 18 bases between.